The present TCR beta chain was sequenced within a study of control samples from healthy donors and cancer patients. This clone is a singleton in its sample. At one end the junction does not follow the germline gene, possibly because of a read error. The CDR3 covers 15 residues. CDR1 MNHEY and CDR2 SVGAGI come from the germline V gene. The assay was immunoSEQ multiplex PCR, and TCRdb's table has in-frame clones only and misses some. The repertoire consists of some 140,000 clones, with just under 95% occurring once and the leading ten covering about 11%. The rearrangement links TRBV6-5 to TRBJ2-7; 7 positions agree with TRBD1. The origin of this receptor is a man aged 30 to 39 in good health. The sample comprised blood. The CDR3 is CASSDSHRGTYEQYF. CDR3 DNA sequence: TGTGCCAGCAGTGACTCCCACAGGGGAACCTACGAGCAGTACTTC.